This T cell receptor beta chain was retrieved from a study of Ad26.COV2.S vaccination and SARS-CoV-2 variants. General study points: The TCR breadth and depth analyses may have produced an underestimate of total T cell responses.

Sequencing used immunoSEQ multiplex PCR; TCRdb keeps in-frame clones, though not all of them. The table records 120,000 to 150,000 clones, 86% of them present only once. The ends lost 7 bases at V and 10 bases at J; junction bases unmatched: 9. This CDR3 is 14 amino acids long. The germline V gene encodes CDR1 SGHTA and CDR2 FQGNSA. Turning to this clone: Its target is not known.

This chain uses TRBV7-2 with TRBJ2-1, with 11 bases identical to TRBD2. This clonotype was sampled from a human donor who had recovered from COVID-19. The sequencing here drew on peripheral blood, taken after recovery from COVID-19. For the CDR3, the DNA is TGTGCCAGCACCCGGTTAGCGGGGGGGCGAGAGCAGTTCTTC. It translates to CASTRLAGGREQFF. The complete variable domain, with remaining parts taken from reference TRBV7-2 and TRBJ2-1, reads GAGVSQSPSNKVTEKGKDVELRCDPISGHTALYWYRQSLGQGLEFLIYFQGNSAPDKSGLPSDRFSAERTGGSVSTLTIQRTQQEDSAVYLCASTRLAGGREQFFGPGTRLTVL.